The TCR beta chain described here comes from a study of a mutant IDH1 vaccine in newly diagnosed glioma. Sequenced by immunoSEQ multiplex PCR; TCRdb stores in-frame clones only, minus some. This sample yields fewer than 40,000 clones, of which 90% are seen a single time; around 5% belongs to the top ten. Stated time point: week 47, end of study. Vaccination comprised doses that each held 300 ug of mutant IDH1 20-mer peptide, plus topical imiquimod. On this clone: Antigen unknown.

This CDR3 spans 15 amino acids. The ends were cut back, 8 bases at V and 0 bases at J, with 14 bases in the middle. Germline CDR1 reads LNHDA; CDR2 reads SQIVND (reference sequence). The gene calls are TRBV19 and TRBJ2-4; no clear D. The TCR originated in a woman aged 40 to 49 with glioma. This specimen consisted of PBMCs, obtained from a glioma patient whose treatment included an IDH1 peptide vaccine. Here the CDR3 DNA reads TGTGCCAGTTCTGACGGAATTCTAGCCAAAAACATTCAGTACTTC. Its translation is CASSDGILAKNIQYF. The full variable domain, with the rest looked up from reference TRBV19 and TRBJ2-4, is DGGITQSPKYLFRKEGQNVTLSCEQNLNHDAMYWYRQDPGQGLRLIYYSQIVNDFQKGDIAEGYSVSREKKESFPLTVTSAQKNPTAFYLCASSDGILAKNIQYFGAGTRLSVL.